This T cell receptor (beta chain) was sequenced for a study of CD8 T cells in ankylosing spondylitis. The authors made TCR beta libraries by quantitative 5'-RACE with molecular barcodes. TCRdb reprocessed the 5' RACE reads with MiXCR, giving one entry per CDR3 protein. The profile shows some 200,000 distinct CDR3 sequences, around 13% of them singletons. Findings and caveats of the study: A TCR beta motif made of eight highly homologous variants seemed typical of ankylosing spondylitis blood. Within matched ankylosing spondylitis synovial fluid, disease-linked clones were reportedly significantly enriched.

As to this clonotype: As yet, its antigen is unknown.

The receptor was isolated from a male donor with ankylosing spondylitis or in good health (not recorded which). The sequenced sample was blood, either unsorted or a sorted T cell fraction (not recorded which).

This chain's CDR3 is CASSEALLNEQFF. For the CDR3, the DNA is TGTGCCAGCAGTGAAGCTCTCCTCAATGAGCAGTTCTTC. V usage is TRBV6-1 and J usage is TRBJ2-1; D not certain. Germline V lookup: CDR1 MNHNS, CDR2 SASEGT. This CDR3 contains 13 residues. The V end lost 0 bases, the J end lost 6 bases, and 6 bases lay between the germline ends.